This entry describes one TCR beta chain. How the authors handled the data: Amplification of reference gene primers provided the estimated nucleated cell counts. Using immunoSEQ multiplex PCR, the repertoire was profiled, and TCRdb retains in-frame clones only, with some absent. The D gene and trimming were derived from the DNA, and the V and J assignments and clone size from that table. The data contain about 300,000 clones, 80% to 90% of them singletons. This sample stems from a study of blood T cell repertoires in COVID-19. Study summary: Material from acute and convalescent COVID-19 was sourced from the United States, Italy and Spain. PBMCs, B-cell-depleted T cells, or T cells were the source of the cDNA or gDNA that made up the material.

V lost 8 bases to trimming and J lost 8 bases, with 12 bases between them. The CDR3 is 11 residues long. CDR1 is LGHDT, CDR2 YNNKEL, per germline (reference sequence). The chain recombines TRBV3-1 (or the pseudogene TRBV3-2) with TRBJ1-2, with D hard to call. This TCR was sampled from a woman aged 40 to 50 who had recovered from COVID-19. Sequenced material: peripheral blood. CDR3 region: CASHAFGGYTF. DNA of the CDR3: TGTGCCAGCCACGCGTTCGGGGGCTACACCTTC.